These 5 T cell receptor beta chains came from one sample sequenced in a study of cytotoxic CD8 clonotypes in ibrutinib-treated CLL. The repertoire was sequenced with immunoSEQ multiplex PCR; TCRdb's copy has only in-frame clones and lacks some. The repertoire has tens of thousands of clones, 65% to 85% of them found once; the top ten carry 7.5% to 9.5%. Sample: PBMCs, taken at disease progression, from a patient treated with ibrutinib. These TCRs come from a human donor with chronic lymphocytic leukemia.

This chain links TRBV11-3 with TRBJ1-1, with D hard to call. Trimming pared 4 bases from V and 1 base from J, leaving 13 bases between. Germline V gene lookup returns CDR1 SGHNT and CDR2 YENEEA. This CDR3 comprises 15 residues. In DNA form, the CDR3 reads TGTGCCAGCAGCTCCCTACATCGCCCGAACACTGAAGCTTTCTTT. This codes for CASSSLHRPNTEAFF.

J is TRBJ2-3 and V is TRBV5-1, with D possibly matching TRBD2 (5 bases). The germline CDR1 and CDR2 sequences are SGHRS and YFSETQ. The V end lost 3 bases, the J end lost 0 bases, and 14 bases lay between the germline ends. The CDR3 runs 16 residues. The CDR3 bases are TGCGCCAGCAGCTGGGGAGTAGCACCTAGCACAGATACGCAGTATTTT. Amino acids: CASSWGVAPSTDTQYF.

The J gene is TRBJ1-6, the V gene TRBV27; a weak D match, TRBD1 (5 bases). Germline assignment: CDR1 MNHEY and CDR2 SMNVEV (reference sequence). Trimming stripped 7 bases from V and 6 bases from J, with 13 bases between. This CDR3 spans 14 amino acids. CDR3 loop: CASTRPGPNSPLHF. The CDR3 DNA reads TGTGCCAGCACCCGTCCGGGGCCTAATTCACCCCTCCACTTT.

The chain is built from TRBV7-6 and TRBJ2-1; the match to TRBD1 covers 10 bases. Germline V CDR1 and CDR2: SGHVS, FNYEAQ. The ends lost 8 bases at V and 12 bases at J; junction bases unmatched: 16. The CDR3 sequence is 15 residues long. CDR3 DNA sequence: TGTGCCAGCGCCCCCCGGGACAGGGGAATCGGTAGGCAGTTCTTC. This encodes CASAPRDRGIGRQFF.

The chain uses TRBV4-1 and TRBJ1-5; a possible D gene is TRBD1 (5 bases). V lost 3 bases and J 2 bases, leaving 8 bases between the germline ends. CDR3 length: 14 residues. Per germline, CDR1 MGHRA and CDR2 YSYEKL. DNA of the CDR3: TGCGCCAGCAGCCACGGGGGGGGCAATCAGCCCCAGCATTTT. Translated: CASSHGGGNQPQHF.